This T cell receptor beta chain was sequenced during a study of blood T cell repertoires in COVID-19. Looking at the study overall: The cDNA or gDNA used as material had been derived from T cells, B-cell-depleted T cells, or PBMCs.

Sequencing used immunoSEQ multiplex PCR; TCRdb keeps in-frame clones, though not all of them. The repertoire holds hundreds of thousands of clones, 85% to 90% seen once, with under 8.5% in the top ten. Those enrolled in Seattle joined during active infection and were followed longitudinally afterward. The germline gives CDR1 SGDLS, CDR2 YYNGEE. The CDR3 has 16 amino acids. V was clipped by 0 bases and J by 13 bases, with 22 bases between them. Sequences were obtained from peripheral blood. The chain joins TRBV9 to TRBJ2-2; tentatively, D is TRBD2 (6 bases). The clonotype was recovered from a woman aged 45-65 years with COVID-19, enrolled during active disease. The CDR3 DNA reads TGTGCCAGCAGCGTAGTGGGGGGACTCTCAAGGACGGCGCTGTTTTTT. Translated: CASSVVGGLSRTALFF.